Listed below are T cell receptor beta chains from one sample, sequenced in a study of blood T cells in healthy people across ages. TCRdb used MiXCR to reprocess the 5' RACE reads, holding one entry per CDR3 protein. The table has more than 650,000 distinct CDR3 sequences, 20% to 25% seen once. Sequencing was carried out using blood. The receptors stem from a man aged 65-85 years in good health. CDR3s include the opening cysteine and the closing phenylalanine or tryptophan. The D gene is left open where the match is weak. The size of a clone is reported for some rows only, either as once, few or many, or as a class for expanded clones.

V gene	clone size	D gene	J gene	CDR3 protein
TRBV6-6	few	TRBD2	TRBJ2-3	CASSHRTSGADTQYF
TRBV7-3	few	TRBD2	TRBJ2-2	CASSFAGTMNTGELFF
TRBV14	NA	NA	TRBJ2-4	CASSQEGRRNIQYF
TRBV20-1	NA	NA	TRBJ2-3	CSARNSLKGITDTQYF
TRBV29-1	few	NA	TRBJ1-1	CTTQAGRNTEAFF
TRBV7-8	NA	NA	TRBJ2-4	CASSLGLAPIQYF
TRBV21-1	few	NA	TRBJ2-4	CASSKESEQKWNIQYF
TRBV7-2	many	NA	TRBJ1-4	CASSSWGATNEKLFF
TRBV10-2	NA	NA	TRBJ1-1	CASGGLGTEAFF
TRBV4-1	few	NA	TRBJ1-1	CASSQEGRADTEAFF
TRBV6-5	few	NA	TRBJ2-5	CASSYGGVGETQYF
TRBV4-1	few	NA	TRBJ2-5	CASSLTQGKGGETQYF
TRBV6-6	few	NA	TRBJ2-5	CASSQVYQETQYF
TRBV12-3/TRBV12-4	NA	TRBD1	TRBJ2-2	CASTPTGSPGELFF
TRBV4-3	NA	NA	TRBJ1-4	CASSPPFNPGQNNEKLFF
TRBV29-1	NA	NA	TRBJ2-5	CSVETDFPETQYF
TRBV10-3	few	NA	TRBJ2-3	CAISGTPDTQYF
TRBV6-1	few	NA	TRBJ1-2	CASSEAPRNTF
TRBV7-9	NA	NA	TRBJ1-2	CASSLPLRGGYTF
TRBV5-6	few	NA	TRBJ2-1	CASSLMRTAYNEQFF
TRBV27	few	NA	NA	CASELGASQFF
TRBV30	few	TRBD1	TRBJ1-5	CAWSVQGLQPQHF
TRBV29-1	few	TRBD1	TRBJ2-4	CSVRTGGSPKNIQYF
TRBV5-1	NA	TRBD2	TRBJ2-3	CASSSSQLAGGTDTQYF
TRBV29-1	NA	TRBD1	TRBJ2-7	CSARTGASYEQYF
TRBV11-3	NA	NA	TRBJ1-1	CASSSSTASEAFF
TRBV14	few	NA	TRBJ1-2	CASRRTANYGYTF
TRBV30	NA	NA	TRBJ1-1	CAWSPEPASTEAFF
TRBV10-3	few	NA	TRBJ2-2	CAINDLATGELFF
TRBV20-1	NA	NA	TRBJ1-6	CSAGTVGAYNSPLHF
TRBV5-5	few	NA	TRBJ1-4	CASSLYGGRGGGEKLFF
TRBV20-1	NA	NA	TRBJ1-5	CSASPGLGQPQHF
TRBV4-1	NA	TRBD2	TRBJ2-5	CASSLLLSGDEQFF
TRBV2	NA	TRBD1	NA	CASSGDRGSYNEQFF
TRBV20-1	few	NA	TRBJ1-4	CSARDVMGPNEKLFF
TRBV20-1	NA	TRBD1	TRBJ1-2	CSARDKGTVLYGYTF
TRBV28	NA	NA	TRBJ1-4	CASSYPGTAVVNEKLFF
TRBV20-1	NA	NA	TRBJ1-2	CSARDYVRGGGYTF
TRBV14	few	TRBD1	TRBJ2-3	CASSHGTASTDTQYF
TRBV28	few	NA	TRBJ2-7	CASSDVPANEQYF
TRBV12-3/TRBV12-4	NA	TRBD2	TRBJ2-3	CASSDRTSGKTDTQYF
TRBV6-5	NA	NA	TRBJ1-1	CASTEGQGEAFF
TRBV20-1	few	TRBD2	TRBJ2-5	CSAGIAGVQETQYF
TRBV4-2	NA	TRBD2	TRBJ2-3	CASSQEAPLAGGTDTQYF
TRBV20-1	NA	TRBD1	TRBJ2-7	CSAPARTGREQYF
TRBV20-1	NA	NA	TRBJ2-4	CSAPVPLAKNIQYF
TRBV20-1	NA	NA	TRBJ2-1	CSARGRGDVNEQFF
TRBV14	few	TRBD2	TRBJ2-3	CASSHAGLAGGQSTQYF
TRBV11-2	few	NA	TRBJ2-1	CASSLEGRRSYNEQFF
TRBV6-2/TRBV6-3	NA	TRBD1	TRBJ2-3	CASSDRGLTDTQYF
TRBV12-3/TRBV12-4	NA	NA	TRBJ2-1	CASKNRRSFSYNEQFF